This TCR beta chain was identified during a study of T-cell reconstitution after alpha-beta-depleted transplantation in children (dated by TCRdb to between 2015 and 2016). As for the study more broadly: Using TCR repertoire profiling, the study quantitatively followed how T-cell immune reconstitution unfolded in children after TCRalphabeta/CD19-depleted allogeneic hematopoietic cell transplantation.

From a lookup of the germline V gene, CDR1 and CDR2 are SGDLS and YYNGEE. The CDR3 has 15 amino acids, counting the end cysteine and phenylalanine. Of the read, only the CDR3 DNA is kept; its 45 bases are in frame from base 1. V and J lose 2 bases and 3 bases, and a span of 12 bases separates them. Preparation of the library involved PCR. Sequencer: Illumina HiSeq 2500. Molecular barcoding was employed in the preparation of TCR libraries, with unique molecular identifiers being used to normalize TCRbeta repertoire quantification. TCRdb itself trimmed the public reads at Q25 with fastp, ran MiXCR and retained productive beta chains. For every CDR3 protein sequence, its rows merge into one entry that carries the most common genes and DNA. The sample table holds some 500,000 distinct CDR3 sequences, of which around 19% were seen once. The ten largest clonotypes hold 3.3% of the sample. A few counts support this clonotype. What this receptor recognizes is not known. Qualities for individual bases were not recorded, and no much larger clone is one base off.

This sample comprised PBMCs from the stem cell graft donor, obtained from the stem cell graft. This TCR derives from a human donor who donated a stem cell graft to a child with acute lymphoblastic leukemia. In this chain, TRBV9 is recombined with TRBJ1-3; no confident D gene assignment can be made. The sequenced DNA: TGTGCCAGCAGCGTTGGAGAAGCCGGTGGAAACACCATATATTTT. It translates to CASSVGEAGGNTIYF.